Listed below are T cell receptor beta chains from one sample, sequenced in a study of T cells in Graves' hyperthyroidism and ophthalmopathy. TCRdb redid the calling of the multiplex PCR reads with MiXCR, one entry per CDR3 protein. The sample carries 490,000 or so distinct CDR3 sequences, 15% to 20% recorded once. The specimen sequenced was blood. The source is a woman aged 25 to 39 with Graves' ophthalmopathy. Each CDR3 is given with its conserved first and last residue. The D gene is left open where the match is weak. Expanded clones are given a class, and other clones once, few, many or no size at all.

v_call,clone_size,j_call,d_call,cdr3_aa,cdr3_nt
TRBV20-1,many,TRBJ2-3,-,CSAPNYRQRASTDTQYF,TGCAGTGCCCCGAACTACCGACAGAGAGCTAGCACAGATACGCAGTATTTT
TRBV7-2,-,TRBJ2-1,TRBD2,CASSHVVWSGRAVDEQFF,TGCGCCAGCAGCCACGTGGTTTGGAGCGGGAGGGCCGTAGATGAGCAGTTCTTC
TRBV5-4,-,TRBJ2-2,TRBD2,CASSLELAGGGELFF,TGTGCCAGCAGCTTGGAACTAGCGGGTGGCGGGGAGCTGTTTTTT
TRBV5-1,many,TRBJ2-3,TRBD2,CASSSATSYTDTQYF,TGCGCCAGCAGCTCCGCGACTAGCTACACAGATACGCAGTATTTT
TRBV30,many,TRBJ1-6,TRBD1,CAWTGTGDSPLHF,TGTGCCTGGACCGGGACAGGGGATTCACCCCTCCACTTT
TRBV20-1,-,TRBJ1-2,TRBD1,CSARETGGSGYTF,TGCAGTGCTAGAGAGACAGGGGGCAGCGGCTACACCTTC
TRBV20-1,many,TRBJ1-1,TRBD1,CSASTGGLDTEAFF,TGCAGTGCTAGCACAGGGGGCTTGGACACTGAAGCTTTCTTT
TRBV19,-,TRBJ2-3,-,CASKLKGADTQYF,TGTGCCAGTAAGCTGAAGGGCGCAGATACGCAGTATTTT
TRBV20-1,many,TRBJ2-3,-,CSAGFSGLAGRMLTDTQYF,TGCAGTGCCGGATTCTCGGGACTCGCGGGACGGATGTTGACAGATACGCAGTATTTT
TRBV5-4,-,TRBJ2-2,-,CASSLERQVNTGELFF,TGTGCCAGCAGCTTGGAACGGCAGGTGAACACCGGGGAGCTGTTTTTT
TRBV12-3/TRBV12-4,few,TRBJ2-7,TRBD2,CASSSSSGRGSYEQYF,TGTGCCAGCAGCTCCTCCAGCGGGAGGGGCTCCTACGAGCAGTACTTC
TRBV7-2,-,TRBJ2-3,TRBD2,CASSLPQAGVSDTQYF,TGTGCCAGCAGCCTACCGCAGGCGGGAGTATCAGATACGCAGTATTTT
TRBV19,-,TRBJ1-4,TRBD1,CASIDRGKGNEKLFF,TGTGCCAGTATCGACAGGGGGAAAGGAAATGAAAAACTGTTTTTT
TRBV7-2,many,TRBJ2-1,-,CASSLVRRFYNEQFF,TGTGCCAGCAGCTTAGTGCGGCGGTTCTACAATGAGCAGTTCTTC
TRBV11-3,-,TRBJ2-2,TRBD1,CASSAKGGEYGELFF,TGTGCCAGCAGCGCTAAAGGGGGCGAATACGGGGAGCTGTTTTTT
TRBV20-1,many,TRBJ1-2,TRBD1,CSAPQGGTAYGYTF,TGCAGTGCTCCCCAGGGGGGGACAGCCTATGGCTACACCTTC
TRBV7-2,many,TRBJ2-3,TRBD2,CASSRTSGPVDTQYF,TGTGCCAGCAGCCGGACTAGCGGCCCCGTAGATACGCAGTATTTT
TRBV7-8,few,TRBJ2-1,TRBD1,CASSFPDRGGYNEQFF,TGTGCCAGCAGCTTCCCGGACAGGGGAGGCTACAATGAGCAGTTCTTC
TRBV7-2,few,TRBJ2-5,-,CASGLGPRGETQYF,TGTGCCAGCGGCTTAGGGCCCAGGGGAGAGACCCAGTACTTC
TRBV7-9,few,TRBJ2-1,-,CASSPMGGSGDEQFF,TGTGCCAGCAGCCCCATGGGTGGGAGTGGTGATGAGCAGTTCTTC
TRBV28,many,TRBJ2-5,TRBD2,CASSPSGERTQYF,TGTGCCAGCAGTCCTAGCGGGGAACGGACCCAGTACTTC
TRBV20-1,many,TRBJ2-3,-,CSARELRGRGDTQYF,TGCAGTGCTAGAGAATTGAGGGGAAGGGGAGATACGCAGTATTTT
TRBV27,few,TRBJ2-2,-,CASSFVSGNTGELFF,TGTGCCAGCAGTTTCGTTAGCGGAAACACCGGGGAGCTGTTTTTT